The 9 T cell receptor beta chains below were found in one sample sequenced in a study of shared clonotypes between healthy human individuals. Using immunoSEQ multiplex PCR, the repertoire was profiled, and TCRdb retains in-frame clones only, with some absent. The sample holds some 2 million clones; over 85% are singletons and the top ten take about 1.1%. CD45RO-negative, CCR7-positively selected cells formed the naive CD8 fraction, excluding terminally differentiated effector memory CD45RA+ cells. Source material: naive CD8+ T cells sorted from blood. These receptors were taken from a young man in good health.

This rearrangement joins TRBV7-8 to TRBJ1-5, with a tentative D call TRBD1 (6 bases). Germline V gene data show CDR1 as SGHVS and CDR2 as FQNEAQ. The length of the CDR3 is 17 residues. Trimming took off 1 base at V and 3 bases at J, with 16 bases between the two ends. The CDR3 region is CASSLDWTERYNQPQHF. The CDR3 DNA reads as TGTGCCAGCAGCTTAGACTGGACAGAAAGATACAATCAGCCCCAGCATTTT.

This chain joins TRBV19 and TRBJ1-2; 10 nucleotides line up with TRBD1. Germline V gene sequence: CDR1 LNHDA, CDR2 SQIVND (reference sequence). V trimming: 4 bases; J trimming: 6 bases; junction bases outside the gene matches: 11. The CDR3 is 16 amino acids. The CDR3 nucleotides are TGTGCCAGTAGTAAGAGACAGGGGGCGCTGACAAATGGCTACACCTTC. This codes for CASSKRQGALTNGYTF. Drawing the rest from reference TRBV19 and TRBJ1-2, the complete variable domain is DGGITQSPKYLFRKEGQNVTLSCEQNLNHDAMYWYRQDPGQGLRLIYYSQIVNDFQKGDIAEGYSVSREKKESFPLTVTSAQKNPTAFYLCASSKRQGALTNGYTFGSGTRLTVV.

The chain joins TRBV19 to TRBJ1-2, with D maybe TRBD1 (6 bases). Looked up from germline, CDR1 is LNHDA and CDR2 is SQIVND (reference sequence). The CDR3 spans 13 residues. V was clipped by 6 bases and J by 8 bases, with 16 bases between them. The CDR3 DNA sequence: TGTGCCAGTAGGGTCGGGGGGCTTGAAGGCTACACCTTC. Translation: CASRVGGLEGYTF.

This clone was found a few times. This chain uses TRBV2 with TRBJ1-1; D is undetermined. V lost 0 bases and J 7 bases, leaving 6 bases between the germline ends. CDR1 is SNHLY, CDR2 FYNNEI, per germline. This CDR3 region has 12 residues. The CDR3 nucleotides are TGTGCCAGCAGTGAAGCCGTTAGTGAAGCTTTCTTT. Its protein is CASSEAVSEAFF.

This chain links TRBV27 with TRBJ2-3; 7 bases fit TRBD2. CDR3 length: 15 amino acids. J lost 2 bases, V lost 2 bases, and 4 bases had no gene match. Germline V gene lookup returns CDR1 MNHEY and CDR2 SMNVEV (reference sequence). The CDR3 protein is CASSLAGVPTDTQYF. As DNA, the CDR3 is TGTGCCAGCAGTTTAGCGGGAGTACCCACAGATACGCAGTATTTT.

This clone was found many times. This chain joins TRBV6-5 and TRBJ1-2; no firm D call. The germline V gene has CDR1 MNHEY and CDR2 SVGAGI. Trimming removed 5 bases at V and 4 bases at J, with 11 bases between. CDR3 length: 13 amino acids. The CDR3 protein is CASSTGKPYGYTF. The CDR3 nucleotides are TGTGCCAGCAGTACCGGGAAGCCCTATGGCTACACCTTC.

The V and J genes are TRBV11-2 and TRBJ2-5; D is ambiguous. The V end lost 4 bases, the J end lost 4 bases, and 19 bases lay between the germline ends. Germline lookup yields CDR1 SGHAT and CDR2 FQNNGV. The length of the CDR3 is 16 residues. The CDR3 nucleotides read TGTGCCAGCAGCTCCTACAGATCGGACCCTCCAGAGACCCAGTACTTC. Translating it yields CASSSYRSDPPETQYF.

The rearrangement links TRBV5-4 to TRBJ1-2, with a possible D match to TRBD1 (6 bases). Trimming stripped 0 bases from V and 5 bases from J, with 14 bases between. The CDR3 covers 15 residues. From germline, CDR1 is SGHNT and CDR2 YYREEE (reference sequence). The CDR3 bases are TGTGCCAGCAGCTTGGTTCCGGGGGCCTTATATGGCTACACCTTC. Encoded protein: CASSLVPGALYGYTF.

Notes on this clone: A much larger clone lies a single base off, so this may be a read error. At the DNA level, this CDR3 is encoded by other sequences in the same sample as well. As DNA, the CDR3 is TGTGCCAGCAGCTTGGTCAGCTCCTACGAGCAGTACTTC. It specifies CASSLVSSYEQYF. The chain couples TRBV5-4 to TRBJ2-7, with no clear D. Deletions cut 0 bases from V and 0 bases from J, with 4 bases between. CDR1 SGHNT and CDR2 YYREEE come from the germline V gene (reference sequence). The CDR3 has 13 residues.